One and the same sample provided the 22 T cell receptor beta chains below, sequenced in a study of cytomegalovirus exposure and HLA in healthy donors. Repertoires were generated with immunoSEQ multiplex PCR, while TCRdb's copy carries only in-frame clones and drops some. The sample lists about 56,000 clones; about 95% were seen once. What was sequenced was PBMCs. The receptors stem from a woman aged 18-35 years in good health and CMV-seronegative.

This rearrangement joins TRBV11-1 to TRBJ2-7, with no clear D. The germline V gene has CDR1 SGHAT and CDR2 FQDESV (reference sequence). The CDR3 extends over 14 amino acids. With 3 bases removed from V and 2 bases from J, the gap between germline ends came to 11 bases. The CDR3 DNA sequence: TGTGCCAGCAGCTTCCTTTTGTCCCCCTACGAGCAGTACTTC. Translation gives CASSFLLSPYEQYF.

The CDR3 DNA sequence: TGTGCCAGCAGTTTGGGGTGGGGGGGCAGGACTGAAGCTTTCTTT. Its protein product is CASSLGWGGRTEAFF. The chain links TRBV6-5 to TRBJ1-1; tentative D call: TRBD1 (6 bases). Trimming took off 4 bases at V and 5 bases at J, with 17 bases between the two ends. Germline V gene sequence: CDR1 MNHEY, CDR2 SVGAGI. This CDR3 is built from 15 residues.

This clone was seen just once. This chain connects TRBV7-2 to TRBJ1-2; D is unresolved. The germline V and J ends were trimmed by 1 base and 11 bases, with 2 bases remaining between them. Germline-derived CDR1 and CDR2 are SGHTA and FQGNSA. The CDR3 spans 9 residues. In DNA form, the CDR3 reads TGTGCCAGCAGCTTAGTATACACCTTC. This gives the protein CASSLVYTF.

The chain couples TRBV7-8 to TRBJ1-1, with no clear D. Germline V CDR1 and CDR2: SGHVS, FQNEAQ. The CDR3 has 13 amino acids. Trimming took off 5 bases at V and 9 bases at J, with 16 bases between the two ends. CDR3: CASSAGLGGKAFF. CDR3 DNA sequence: TGTGCCAGCAGCGCCGGCCTCGGCGGTAAAGCTTTCTTT.

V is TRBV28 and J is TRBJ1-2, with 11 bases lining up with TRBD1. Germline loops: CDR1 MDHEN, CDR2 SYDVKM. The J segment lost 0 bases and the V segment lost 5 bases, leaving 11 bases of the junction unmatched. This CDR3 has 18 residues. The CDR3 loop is CASSLHWTGGASNYGYTF. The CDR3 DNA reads TGTGCCAGCAGTCTCCACTGGACAGGGGGCGCCTCTAACTATGGCTACACCTTC.

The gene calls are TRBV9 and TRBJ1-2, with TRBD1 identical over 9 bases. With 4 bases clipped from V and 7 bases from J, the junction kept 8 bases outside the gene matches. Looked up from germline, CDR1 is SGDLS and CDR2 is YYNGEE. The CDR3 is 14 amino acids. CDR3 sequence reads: CASSLTGGFGGYTF. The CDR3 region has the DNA TGTGCCAGCAGCCTAACAGGGGGCTTTGGTGGCTACACCTTC.

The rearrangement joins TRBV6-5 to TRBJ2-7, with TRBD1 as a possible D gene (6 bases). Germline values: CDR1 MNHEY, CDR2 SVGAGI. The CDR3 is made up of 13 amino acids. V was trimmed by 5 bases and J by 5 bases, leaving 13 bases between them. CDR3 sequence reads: CASSKQTGNEQYF. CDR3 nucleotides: TGTGCCAGCAGTAAGCAGACAGGTAACGAGCAGTACTTC.

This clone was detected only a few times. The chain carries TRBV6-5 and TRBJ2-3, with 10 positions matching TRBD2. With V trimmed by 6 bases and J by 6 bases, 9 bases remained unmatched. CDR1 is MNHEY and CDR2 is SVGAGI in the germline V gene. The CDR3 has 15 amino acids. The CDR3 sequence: CASSLGGAGGDTQYF. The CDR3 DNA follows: TGTGCCAGCAGCCTAGGAGGAGCGGGGGGGGATACGCAGTATTTT.

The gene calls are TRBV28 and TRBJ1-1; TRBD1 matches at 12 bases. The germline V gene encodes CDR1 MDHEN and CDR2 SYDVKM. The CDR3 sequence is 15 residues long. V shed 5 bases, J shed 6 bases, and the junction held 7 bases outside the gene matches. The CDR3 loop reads CASSTGGQGAAEAFF. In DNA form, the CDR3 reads TGTGCCAGCAGTACAGGGGGACAGGGGGCGGCTGAAGCTTTCTTT.

The CDR3 reads CASSFSSGTQETQYF. CDR3 DNA: TGTGCCAGCAGCTTTTCAAGCGGGACCCAAGAGACCCAGTACTTC. This sequence joins TRBV7-3 and TRBJ2-5, with 7 nucleotides matching TRBD2. CDR3 size: 15 residues. V shed 3 bases and J 1 base; nucleotides not matched to a gene: 5. Germline V gene sequence: CDR1 SGHTA, CDR2 FQGTGA.

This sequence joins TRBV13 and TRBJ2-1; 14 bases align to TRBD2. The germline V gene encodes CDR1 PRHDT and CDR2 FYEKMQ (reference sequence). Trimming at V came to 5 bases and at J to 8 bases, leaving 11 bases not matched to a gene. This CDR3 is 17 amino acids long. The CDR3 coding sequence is TGTGCCAGCAGCCCCCGTAGGGGACTAGCGGGGGTCGATGAGCAGTTCTTC. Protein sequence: CASSPRRGLAGVDEQFF.

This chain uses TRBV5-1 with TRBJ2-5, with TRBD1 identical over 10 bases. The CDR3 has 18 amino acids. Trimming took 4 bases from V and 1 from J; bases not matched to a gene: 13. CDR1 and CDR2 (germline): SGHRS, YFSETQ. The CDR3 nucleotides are TGCGCCAGCAGCCCGACACCGGCCGGGACAGGGGCCCAAGAGACCCAGTACTTC. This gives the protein CASSPTPAGTGAQETQYF.

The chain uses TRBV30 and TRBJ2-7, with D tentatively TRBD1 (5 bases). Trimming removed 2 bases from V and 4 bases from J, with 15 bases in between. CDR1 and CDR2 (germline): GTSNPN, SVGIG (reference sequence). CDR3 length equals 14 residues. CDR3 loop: CAWSRAGFGYEQYF. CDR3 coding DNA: TGTGCCTGGAGTCGGGCAGGGTTTGGATACGAGCAGTACTTC.

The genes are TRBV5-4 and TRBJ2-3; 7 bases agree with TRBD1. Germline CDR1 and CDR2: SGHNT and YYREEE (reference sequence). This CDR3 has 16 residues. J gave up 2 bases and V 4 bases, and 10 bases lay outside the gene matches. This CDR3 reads CASSTRTGANTDTQYF. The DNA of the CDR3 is TGTGCCAGCAGCACAAGGACAGGAGCTAACACAGATACGCAGTATTTT. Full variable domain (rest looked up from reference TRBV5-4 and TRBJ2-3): ETGVTQSPTHLIKTRGQQVTLRCSSQSGHNTVSWYQQALGQGPQFIFQYYREEENGRGNFPPRFSGLQFPNYSSELNVNALELDDSALYLCASSTRTGANTDTQYFGPGTRLTVL.

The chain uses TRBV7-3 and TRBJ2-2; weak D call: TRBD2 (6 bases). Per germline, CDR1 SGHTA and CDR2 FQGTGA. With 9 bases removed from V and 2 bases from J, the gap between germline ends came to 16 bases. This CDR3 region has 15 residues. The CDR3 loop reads CASSEGSGNTGELFF. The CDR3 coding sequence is TGTGCCAGTAGCGAGGGTAGCGGAAACACCGGGGAGCTGTTTTTT.

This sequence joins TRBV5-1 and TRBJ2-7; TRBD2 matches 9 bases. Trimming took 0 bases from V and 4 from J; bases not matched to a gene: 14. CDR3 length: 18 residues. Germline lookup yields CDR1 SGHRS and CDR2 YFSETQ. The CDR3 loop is CASSLAASGIGAEYEQYF. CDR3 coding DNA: TGCGCCAGCAGCTTGGCTGCTAGCGGGATAGGCGCAGAGTACGAGCAGTACTTC.

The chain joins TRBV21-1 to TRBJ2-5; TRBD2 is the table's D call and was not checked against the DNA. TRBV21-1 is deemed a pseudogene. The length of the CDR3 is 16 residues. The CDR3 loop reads CASTTKGGDNQETQYF. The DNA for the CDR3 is TGTGCCAGCACAACAAAAGGGGGGGACAACCAAGAGACCCAGTACTTC.

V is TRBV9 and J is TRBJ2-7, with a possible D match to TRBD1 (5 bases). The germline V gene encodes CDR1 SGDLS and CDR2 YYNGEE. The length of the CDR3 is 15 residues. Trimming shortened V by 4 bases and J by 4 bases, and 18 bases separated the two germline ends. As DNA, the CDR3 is TGTGCCAGCAGCCCTGAGACAGCGTTGGGGTACGAGCAGTACTTC. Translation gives CASSPETALGYEQYF. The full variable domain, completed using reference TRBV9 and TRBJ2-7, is DSGVTQTPKHLITATGQRVTLRCSPRSGDLSVYWYQQSLDQGLQFLIQYYNGEERAKGNILERFSAQQFPDLHSELNLSSLELGDSALYFCASSPETALGYEQYFGPGTRLTVT.

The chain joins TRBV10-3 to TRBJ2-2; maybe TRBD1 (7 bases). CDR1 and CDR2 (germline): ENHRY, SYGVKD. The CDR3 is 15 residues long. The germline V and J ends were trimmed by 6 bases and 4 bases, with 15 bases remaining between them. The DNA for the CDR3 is TGTGCCATCAGCTTCCCAGGGGGGAGCACCGGGGAGCTGTTTTTT. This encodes CAISFPGGSTGELFF.

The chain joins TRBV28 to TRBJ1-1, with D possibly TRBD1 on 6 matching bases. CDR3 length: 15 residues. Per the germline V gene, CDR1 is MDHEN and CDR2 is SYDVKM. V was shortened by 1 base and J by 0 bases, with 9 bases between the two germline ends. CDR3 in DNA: TGTGCCAGCAGTTTATACGAGGGGGTGAACACTGAAGCTTTCTTT. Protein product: CASSLYEGVNTEAFF.

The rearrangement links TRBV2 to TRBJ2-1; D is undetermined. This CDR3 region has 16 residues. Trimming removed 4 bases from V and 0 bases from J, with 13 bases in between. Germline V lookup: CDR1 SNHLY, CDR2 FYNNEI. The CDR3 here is CASSAQVLSSYNEQFF. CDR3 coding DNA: TGTGCCAGCAGTGCGCAGGTGCTGAGCTCCTACAATGAGCAGTTCTTC.

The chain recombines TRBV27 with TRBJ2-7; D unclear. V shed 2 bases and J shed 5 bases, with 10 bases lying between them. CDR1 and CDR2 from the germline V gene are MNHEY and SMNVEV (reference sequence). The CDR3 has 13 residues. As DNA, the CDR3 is TGTGCCAGCAGTTTAGGGCCCCACGACGAGCAGTACTTC. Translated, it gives CASSLGPHDEQYF.